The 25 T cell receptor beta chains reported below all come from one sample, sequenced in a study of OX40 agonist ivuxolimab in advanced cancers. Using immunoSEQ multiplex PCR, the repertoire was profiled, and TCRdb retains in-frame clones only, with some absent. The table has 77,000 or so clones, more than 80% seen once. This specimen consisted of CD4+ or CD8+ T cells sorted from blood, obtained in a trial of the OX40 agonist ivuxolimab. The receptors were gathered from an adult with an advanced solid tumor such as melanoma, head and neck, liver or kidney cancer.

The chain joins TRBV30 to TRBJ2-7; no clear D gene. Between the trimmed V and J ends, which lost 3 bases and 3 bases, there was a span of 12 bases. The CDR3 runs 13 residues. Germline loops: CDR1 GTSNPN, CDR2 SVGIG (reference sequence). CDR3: CAWRAAVGYEQYF. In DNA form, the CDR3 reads TGTGCCTGGAGGGCGGCGGTGGGCTACGAGCAGTACTTC.

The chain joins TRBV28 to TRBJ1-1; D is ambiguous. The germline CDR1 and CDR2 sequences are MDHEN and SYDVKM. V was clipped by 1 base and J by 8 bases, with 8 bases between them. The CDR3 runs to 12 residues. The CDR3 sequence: CASSLFTQEAFF. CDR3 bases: TGTGCCAGCAGTTTATTTACACAGGAAGCTTTCTTT.

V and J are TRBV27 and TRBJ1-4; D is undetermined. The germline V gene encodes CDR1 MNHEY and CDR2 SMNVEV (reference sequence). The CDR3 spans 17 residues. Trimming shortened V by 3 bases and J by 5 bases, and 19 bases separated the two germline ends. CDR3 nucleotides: TGTGCCAGCAGTTTTAAGCCCGAAAATAATGGGAATGAAAAACTGTTTTTT. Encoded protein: CASSFKPENNGNEKLFF.

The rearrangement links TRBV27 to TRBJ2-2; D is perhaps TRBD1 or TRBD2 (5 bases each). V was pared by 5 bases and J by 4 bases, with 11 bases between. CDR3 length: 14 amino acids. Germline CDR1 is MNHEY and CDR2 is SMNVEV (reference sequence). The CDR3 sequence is CASSPRGVTGELFF. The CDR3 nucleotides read TGTGCCAGCAGTCCCCGGGGCGTCACCGGGGAGCTGTTTTTT.

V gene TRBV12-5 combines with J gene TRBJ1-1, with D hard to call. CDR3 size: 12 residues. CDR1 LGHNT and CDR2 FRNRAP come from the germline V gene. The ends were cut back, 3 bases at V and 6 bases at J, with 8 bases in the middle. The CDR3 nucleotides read TGTGCTAGTGGTTTAGGAGGTTCTGAAGCTTTCTTT. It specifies CASGLGGSEAFF.

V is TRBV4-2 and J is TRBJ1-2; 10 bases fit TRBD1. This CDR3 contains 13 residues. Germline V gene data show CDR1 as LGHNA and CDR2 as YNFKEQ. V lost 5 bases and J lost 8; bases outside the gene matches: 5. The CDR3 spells CASSLGQGKGYTF. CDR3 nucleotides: TGTGCCAGCAGCTTGGGACAGGGGAAAGGCTACACCTTC.

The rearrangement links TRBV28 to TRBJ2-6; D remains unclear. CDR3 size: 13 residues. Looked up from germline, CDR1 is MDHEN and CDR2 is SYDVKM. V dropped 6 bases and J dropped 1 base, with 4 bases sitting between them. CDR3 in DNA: TGTGCCAGCAGCGCGTCTGGGGCCAACGTCCTGACTTTC. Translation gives CASSASGANVLTF.

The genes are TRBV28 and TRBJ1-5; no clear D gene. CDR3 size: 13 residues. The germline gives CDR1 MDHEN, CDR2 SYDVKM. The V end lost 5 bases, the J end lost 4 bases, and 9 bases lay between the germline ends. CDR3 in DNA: TGTGCCAGCAGTCTGGACGGGAATCAGCCCCAGCATTTT. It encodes CASSLDGNQPQHF.

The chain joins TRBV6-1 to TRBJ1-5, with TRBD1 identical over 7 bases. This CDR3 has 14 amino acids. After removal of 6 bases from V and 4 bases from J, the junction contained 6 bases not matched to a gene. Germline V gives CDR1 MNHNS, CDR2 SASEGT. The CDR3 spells CASRLAGQNQPQHF. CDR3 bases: TGTGCCAGCAGGCTCGCGGGACAGAATCAGCCCCAGCATTTT.

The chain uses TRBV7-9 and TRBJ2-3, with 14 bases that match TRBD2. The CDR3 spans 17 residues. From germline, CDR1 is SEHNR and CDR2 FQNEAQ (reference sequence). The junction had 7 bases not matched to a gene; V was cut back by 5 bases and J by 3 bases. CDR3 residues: CASSPRTSGRITDTQYF. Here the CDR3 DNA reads TGTGCCAGCAGCCCAAGGACTAGCGGGAGGATAACAGATACGCAGTATTTT.

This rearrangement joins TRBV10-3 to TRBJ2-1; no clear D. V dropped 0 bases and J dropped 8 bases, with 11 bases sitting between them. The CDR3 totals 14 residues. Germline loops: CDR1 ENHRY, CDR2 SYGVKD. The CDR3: CAISESLLNHEQFF. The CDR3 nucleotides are TGTGCCATCAGTGAGTCCCTGCTCAATCATGAGCAGTTCTTC.

Here the CDR3 reads CASSRLDTQYF. Here the CDR3 DNA reads TGTGCCAGCAGCCGGTTAGATACGCAGTATTTT. This chain uses TRBV5-6 with TRBJ2-3; D remains ambiguous. CDR3 size: 11 residues. Trimming removed 4 bases at V and 5 bases at J, with 5 bases between. Germline V CDR1 and CDR2: SGHDT, YYEEEE.

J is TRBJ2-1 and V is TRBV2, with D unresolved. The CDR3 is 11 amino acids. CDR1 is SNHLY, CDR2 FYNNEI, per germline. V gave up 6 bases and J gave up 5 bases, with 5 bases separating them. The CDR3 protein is CASSLDNEQFF. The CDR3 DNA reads TGTGCCAGCAGCCTAGACAATGAGCAGTTCTTC.

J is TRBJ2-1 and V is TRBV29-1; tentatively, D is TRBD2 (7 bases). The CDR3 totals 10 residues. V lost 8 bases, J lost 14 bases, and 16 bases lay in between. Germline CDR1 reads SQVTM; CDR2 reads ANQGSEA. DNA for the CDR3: TGCAGCCCTCCGGGGGGCGCGGAGTTCTTC. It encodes CSPPGGAEFF.

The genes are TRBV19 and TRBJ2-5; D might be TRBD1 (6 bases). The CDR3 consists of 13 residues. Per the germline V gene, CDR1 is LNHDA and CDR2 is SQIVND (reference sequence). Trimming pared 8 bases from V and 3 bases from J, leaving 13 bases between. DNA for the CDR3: TGTGCCAGTCGGGGTGGACAGAAAGAGACCCAGTACTTC. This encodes CASRGGQKETQYF. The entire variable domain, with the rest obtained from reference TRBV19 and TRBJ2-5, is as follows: DGGITQSPKYLFRKEGQNVTLSCEQNLNHDAMYWYRQDPGQGLRLIYYSQIVNDFQKGDIAEGYSVSREKKESFPLTVTSAQKNPTAFYLCASRGGQKETQYFGPGTRLLVL.

The CDR3 region is CASSLGGSRSGANVLTF. The CDR3 DNA reads TGTGCCAGCAGTTTGGGGGGCTCCCGCTCTGGGGCCAACGTCCTGACTTTC. The rearrangement links TRBV27 to TRBJ2-6, with D perhaps TRBD1 or TRBD2 (6 bases each). Per germline, CDR1 MNHEY and CDR2 SMNVEV (reference sequence). This CDR3 contains 17 residues. Trimming stripped 3 bases from V and 0 bases from J, with 12 bases between.

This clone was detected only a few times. Here the CDR3 reads CASSGRTSGGALETQYF. The CDR3 DNA sequence: TGTGCCAGCAGTGGCCGGACTAGCGGGGGGGCGTTGGAGACCCAGTACTTC. The chain employs TRBV6-1 and TRBJ2-5; 15 bases agree with TRBD2. The CDR3 length is 17 residues. Unmatched junction bases numbered 8, after V lost 4 bases and J lost 5 bases. The germline CDR1 and CDR2 sequences are MNHNS and SASEGT.

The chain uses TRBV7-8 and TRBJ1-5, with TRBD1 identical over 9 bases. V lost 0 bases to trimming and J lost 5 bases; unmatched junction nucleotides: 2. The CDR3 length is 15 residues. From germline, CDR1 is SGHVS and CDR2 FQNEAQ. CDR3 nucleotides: TGTGCCAGCAGCTTAGCGGGACAGGGATATCAGCCCCAGCATTTT. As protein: CASSLAGQGYQPQHF.

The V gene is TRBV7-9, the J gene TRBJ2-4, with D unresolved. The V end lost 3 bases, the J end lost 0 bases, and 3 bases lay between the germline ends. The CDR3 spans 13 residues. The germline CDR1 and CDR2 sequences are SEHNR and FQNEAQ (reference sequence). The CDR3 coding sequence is TGTGCCAGCAGCTTGCCAGCCAAAAACATTCAGTACTTC. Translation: CASSLPAKNIQYF.

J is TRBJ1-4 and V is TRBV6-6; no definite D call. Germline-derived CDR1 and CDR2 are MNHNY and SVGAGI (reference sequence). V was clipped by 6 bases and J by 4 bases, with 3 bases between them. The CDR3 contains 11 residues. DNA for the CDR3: TGTGCCAGCAGGGGTAATGAAAAACTGTTTTTT. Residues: CASRGNEKLFF.

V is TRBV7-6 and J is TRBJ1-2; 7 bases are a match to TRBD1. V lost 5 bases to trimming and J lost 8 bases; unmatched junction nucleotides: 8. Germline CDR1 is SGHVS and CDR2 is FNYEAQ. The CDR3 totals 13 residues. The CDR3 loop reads CASSTGEAGGYTF. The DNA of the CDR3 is TGTGCCAGCAGCACAGGGGAGGCGGGGGGCTACACCTTC.

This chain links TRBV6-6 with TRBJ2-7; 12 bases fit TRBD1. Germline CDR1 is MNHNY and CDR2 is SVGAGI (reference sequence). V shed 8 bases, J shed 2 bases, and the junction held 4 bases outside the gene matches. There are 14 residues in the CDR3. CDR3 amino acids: CASGGTGGAYEQYF. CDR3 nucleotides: TGTGCCAGCGGAGGGACAGGGGGCGCCTACGAGCAGTACTTC.

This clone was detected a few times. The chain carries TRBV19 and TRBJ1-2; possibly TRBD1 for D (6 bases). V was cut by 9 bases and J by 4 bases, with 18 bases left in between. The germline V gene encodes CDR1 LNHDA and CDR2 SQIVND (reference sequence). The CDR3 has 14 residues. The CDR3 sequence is CASARDTVRYGYTF. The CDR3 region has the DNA TGTGCCAGCGCCCGGGACACTGTTCGCTATGGCTACACCTTC.

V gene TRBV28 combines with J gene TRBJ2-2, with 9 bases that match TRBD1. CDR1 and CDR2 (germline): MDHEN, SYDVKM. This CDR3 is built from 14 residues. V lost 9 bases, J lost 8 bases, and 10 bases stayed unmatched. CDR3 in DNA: TGTGCCAGTTCGGGACAGGGTGTCGCGGGGGAGCTGTTTTTT. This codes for CASSGQGVAGELFF.

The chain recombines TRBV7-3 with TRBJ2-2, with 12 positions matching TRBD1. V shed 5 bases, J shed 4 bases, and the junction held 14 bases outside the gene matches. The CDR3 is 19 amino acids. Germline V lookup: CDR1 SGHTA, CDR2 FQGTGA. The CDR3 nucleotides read TGTGCCAGCAGCCCTCAGGGACAGGGGGCCACCTTGGGCACCGGGGAGCTGTTTTTT. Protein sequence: CASSPQGQGATLGTGELFF.